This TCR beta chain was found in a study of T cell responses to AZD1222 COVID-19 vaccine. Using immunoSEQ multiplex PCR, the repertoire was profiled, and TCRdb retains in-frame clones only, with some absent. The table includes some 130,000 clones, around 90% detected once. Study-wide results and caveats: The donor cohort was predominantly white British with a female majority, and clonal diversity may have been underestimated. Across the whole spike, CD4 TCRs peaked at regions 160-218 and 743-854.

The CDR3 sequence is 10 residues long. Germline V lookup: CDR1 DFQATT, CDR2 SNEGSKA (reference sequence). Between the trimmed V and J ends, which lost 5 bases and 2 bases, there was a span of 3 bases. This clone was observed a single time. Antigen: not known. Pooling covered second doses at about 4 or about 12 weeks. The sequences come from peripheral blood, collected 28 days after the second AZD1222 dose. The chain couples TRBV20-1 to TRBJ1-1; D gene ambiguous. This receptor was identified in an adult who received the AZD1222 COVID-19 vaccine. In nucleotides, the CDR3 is TGCAGTGCTTCAAACACTGAAGCTTTCTTT. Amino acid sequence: CSASNTEAFF.